This T cell receptor (beta chain) was profiled in a study of T cells in Graves' hyperthyroidism and ophthalmopathy. What was amplified from RNA transcripts were TCR beta CDR3 regions. Researchers ran a first-round RT-PCR on the TCR CDR3 using the HTBI primer set. Via MiXCR, TCRdb re-called the multiplex PCR reads, giving one row per CDR3 protein. Of fewer than 350,000 distinct CDR3 sequences listed, around a fifth are singletons. As regards this clonotype: The antigen is undetermined. A much larger clone is a single base away; this may be a read error.

After removal of 6 bases from V and 3 bases from J, the junction contained 7 bases not matched to a gene. Germline lookup yields CDR1 MNHNS and CDR2 SASEGT. The CDR3 is made up of 15 amino acids. Those patients with uncontrolled infection, other autoimmune disease, pregnancy or lactation were excluded. Study outcomes and limitations: A model built on 13 V-J features separated ophthalmopathy from stable hyperthyroidism.

The chain links TRBV6-1 to TRBJ1-4; TRBD1 aligns across 7 bases. Sequencing was carried out using blood. The receptor was derived from a man aged 45 to 65 with Graves' ophthalmopathy. The DNA of the CDR3 is TGTGCCAGCAGCCGGGACAGACAAGCTAATGAAAAACTGTTTTTT. It specifies CASSRDRQANEKLFF.